Listed below are T cell receptor beta chains from one sample, sequenced in a study of human T cells and chemical hapten exposure. One entry per CDR3 protein, called by TCRdb with MiXCR from the RACE reads. The profile shows 85,000 to 130,000 distinct CDR3 sequences, more than 10% of them singletons. The sequenced sample was whole blood, obtained in connection with sensitization to the hapten diphenylcyclopropenone (DPC). All receptors come from a woman aged 50 to 60 with alopecia areata. Some clones in this sample may be carry-over from other donors' samples. The CDR3 runs from the conserved cysteine through the conserved F or W. The D gene is left open where the match is weak. Rows give clone size only sometimes, using once, few, many, or a class for an expanded clone.

clone size: .; D gene: .; J gene: TRBJ2-4; V gene: TRBV12-2; CDR3 protein: CASRLGGSIAKNIQYF; CDR3 DNA: TGTGCAAGTCGCTTAGGGGGTAGCATAGCCAAAAACATTCAGTACTTC
clone size: few; D gene: .; J gene: TRBJ2-3; V gene: TRBV4-2; CDR3 protein: CASSQELDTQYF; CDR3 DNA: TGTGCCAGCAGCCAAGAACTAGATACGCAGTATTTT
clone size: few; D gene: .; J gene: TRBJ1-1; V gene: TRBV20-1; CDR3 protein: CSARNPLRMNTEAFF; CDR3 DNA: TGCAGTGCCAGAAATCCCCTAAGGATGAACACTGAAGCTTTCTTT
clone size: .; D gene: .; J gene: TRBJ2-5; V gene: TRBV29-1; CDR3 protein: CSVVRGETQYF; CDR3 DNA: TGCAGCGTTGTGAGGGGAGAGACCCAGTACTTC
clone size: few; D gene: .; J gene: TRBJ2-7; V gene: TRBV27; CDR3 protein: CATGSGEQYF; CDR3 DNA: TGTGCCACCGGTTCGGGCGAGCAGTACTTC
clone size: .; D gene: TRBD2; J gene: TRBJ2-3; V gene: TRBV4-1; CDR3 protein: CASSQLNKGLAGDDLDTDTQYF; CDR3 DNA: TGCGCCAGCAGCCAACTAAATAAGGGACTAGCGGGAGATGACCTGGACACAGATACGCAGTATTTT
clone size: many; D gene: .; J gene: TRBJ1-2; V gene: TRBV12-3/TRBV12-4; CDR3 protein: CASSSGPNSYGYTF; CDR3 DNA: TGTGCCAGCAGTTCGGGACCCAACAGCTATGGCTACACCTTC
clone size: few; D gene: .; J gene: TRBJ2-7; V gene: TRBV28; CDR3 protein: CASRMDGNEQYF; CDR3 DNA: TGTGCCAGCAGAATGGACGGCAACGAGCAGTACTTC
clone size: .; D gene: TRBD1; J gene: TRBJ1-5; V gene: TRBV28; CDR3 protein: CASSRLGQQPQHF; CDR3 DNA: TGTGCCAGCAGTCGACTGGGACAGCAGCCCCAGCATTTT
clone size: few; D gene: .; J gene: TRBJ2-3; V gene: TRBV6-2/TRBV6-3; CDR3 protein: CASREAKSTDTQYF; CDR3 DNA: TGTGCCAGCAGAGAGGCAAAGAGCACAGATACGCAGTATTTT
clone size: few; D gene: TRBD1; J gene: TRBJ2-7; V gene: TRBV7-6; CDR3 protein: CASSLVEGAEQYF; CDR3 DNA: TGTGCCAGCAGCTTAGTCGAGGGGGCCGAGCAGTACTTC